These T cell receptor beta chains were read from a single sample in a study of early T cells in non-severe SARS-CoV-2 infection. TCRdb re-called the 5' RACE reads through MiXCR, storing one row per CDR3 protein. Seen here are about 110,000 distinct CDR3 sequences, over 8.5% observed once, and the top ten hold roughly 8%. The source material was whole blood. Receptors were obtained from an adult who was a healthcare worker with PCR-confirmed SARS-CoV-2 infection or an uninfected control (not recorded which). CDR3s include the opening cysteine and the closing phenylalanine or tryptophan. D genes are given only for firm matches. Size is omitted from some rows. Given values are once, few, many or a class for expanded clones.

V gene	J gene	clone size	D gene	CDR3 DNA	CDR3 protein
TRBV6-6	TRBJ1-4	few	-	TGTGCCAGCAGTGGGGAGGTGAAGAATGAAAAACTGTTTTTT	CASSGEVKNEKLFF
TRBV6-5	TRBJ2-1	few	-	TGTGCCAGCTCTTGGAGTGCGTCCTACAATGAGCAGTTCTTC	CASSWSASYNEQFF
TRBV5-5	TRBJ2-3	-	-	TGTGCCAGCAGCTTTGGATTGATCAGTCCTAGCACAGATACGCAGTATTTT	CASSFGLISPSTDTQYF
TRBV5-6	TRBJ1-1	many	-	TGTGCCAGCAGCTTGGTAAGGAAAAACACTGAAGCTTTCTTT	CASSLVRKNTEAFF
TRBV20-1	TRBJ2-7	few	-	TGCAGTGCTAGAGATTTCTCTACACCTACCTACGAGCAGTACTTC	CSARDFSTPTYEQYF
TRBV14	TRBJ2-1	-	-	TGTGCCAGCAGCCGTCTACCCGAGGAGCAACGTCGATTCTTC	CASSRLPEEQRRFF
TRBV18	TRBJ1-1	few	-	TGTGCCAGCTCACCTACCAGAGCCACTGAAGCTTTCTTT	CASSPTRATEAFF
TRBV7-8	TRBJ1-1	many	-	TGTGCCAGCAGCCCCTCCGGGCTCTCGAACACTGAAGCTTTCTTT	CASSPSGLSNTEAFF
TRBV11-2	TRBJ1-6	many	-	TGTGCCAGCAGCTTAACAGGAGTTTCACCCCTCCACTTT	CASSLTGVSPLHF
TRBV4-2	TRBJ2-1	-	-	TGTGCCAGCAGCCAAGAAAGTAGGCCCCATGAGCAGTTCTTC	CASSQESRPHEQFF
TRBV7-9	TRBJ2-3	few	TRBD2	TGTGCCAGCAGAACAACAAATAGAGCGGGAGTTCCGTCAGATACGCAGTATTTT	CASRTTNRAGVPSDTQYF
TRBV19	TRBJ1-5	many	TRBD1	TGTGCCAGTAGGCCGACAGGGAATCAGCCCCAGCATTTT	CASRPTGNQPQHF
TRBV7-2	TRBJ2-5	-	TRBD2	TGTGCCAGCAGCTTACGGCTAGCGGAGATCCAAGAGACCCAGTACTTC	CASSLRLAEIQETQYF
TRBV28	TRBJ2-2	-	-	TGTGCCAGCAGTTCGACAACAGGGTGGGAGCTGTTTTTT	CASSSTTGWELFF
TRBV10-2	TRBJ2-1	many	TRBD1	TGCGCCAGCATGGTGACAGGGTCATTAGAGCAGTTCTTC	CASMVTGSLEQFF